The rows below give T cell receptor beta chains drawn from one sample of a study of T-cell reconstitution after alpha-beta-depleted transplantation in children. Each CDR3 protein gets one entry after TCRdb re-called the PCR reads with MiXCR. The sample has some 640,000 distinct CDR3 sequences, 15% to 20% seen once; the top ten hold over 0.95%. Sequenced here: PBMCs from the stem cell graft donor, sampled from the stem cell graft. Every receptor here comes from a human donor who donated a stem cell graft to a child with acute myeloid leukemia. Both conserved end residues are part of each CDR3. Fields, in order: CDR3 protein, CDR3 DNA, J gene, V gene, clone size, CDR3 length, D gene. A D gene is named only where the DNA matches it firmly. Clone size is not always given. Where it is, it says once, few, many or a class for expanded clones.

CSAREGGADTQYF	TGCAGTGCTAGAGAGGGGGGCGCAGATACGCAGTATTTT	TRBJ2-3	TRBV20-1	many	13	.
CASISRPRDNEQFF	TGTGCCAGCATCTCTCGGCCAAGGGACAATGAGCAGTTCTTC	TRBJ2-1	TRBV12-3/TRBV12-4	.	14	.
CASSFNMGETQYF	TGCGCCAGCAGCTTTAATATGGGAGAGACCCAGTACTTC	TRBJ2-5	TRBV5-1	few	13	.
CASSPEGRPTGELFF	TGTGCCAGCAGTCCTGAGGGACGCCCCACCGGGGAGCTGTTTTTT	TRBJ2-2	TRBV6-1	few	15	.
CSARDGGTVHTEAFF	TGCAGTGCTAGAGATGGGGGGACAGTCCACACTGAAGCTTTCTTT	TRBJ1-1	TRBV20-1	many	15	TRBD1
CATSDRTADGYTF	TGTGCCACCAGTGACCGGACAGCAGATGGCTACACCTTC	TRBJ1-2	TRBV24-1	many	13	.
CAINTTSGGLSTDTQYF	TGTGCCATCAATACGACTAGCGGGGGCCTTAGCACAGATACGCAGTATTTT	TRBJ2-3	TRBV10-3	many	17	TRBD2
CASSKIGSGQNNEKLFF	TGTGCCAGCAGCAAAATCGGGTCCGGACAGAACAATGAAAAACTGTTTTTT	TRBJ1-4	TRBV21-1	few	17	.
CAIAGVQETQYF	TGTGCCATCGCAGGGGTCCAAGAGACCCAGTACTTC	TRBJ2-5	TRBV10-3	once	12	.
CASSAARDTILAKNIQYF	TGTGCCAGCAGTGCTGCCCGGGACACCATTCTAGCCAAAAACATTCAGTACTTC	TRBJ2-4	TRBV25-1	.	18	.
CSARDLLQGAFGTEAFF	TGCAGTGCTAGAGATCTTCTCCAGGGGGCCTTCGGCACTGAAGCTTTCTTT	TRBJ1-1	TRBV20-1	.	17	TRBD1
CSATSLAGGTYNEQFF	TGCAGTGCTACCTCTTTAGCGGGGGGCACGTACAATGAGCAGTTCTTC	TRBJ2-1	TRBV20-1	many	16	TRBD2
CASSPIWGVGNEQFF	TGTGCCAGCAGCCCCATATGGGGTGTGGGCAATGAGCAGTTCTTC	TRBJ2-1	TRBV7-2	.	15	.
CASSFYTGGSNQPQHF	TGTGCCAGCAGCTTTTACACAGGGGGTAGCAATCAGCCCCAGCATTTT	TRBJ1-5	TRBV5-5	.	16	TRBD1
CASSQGGTFRETQYF	TGTGCCAGCAGCCAAGGGGGGACTTTTCGAGAGACCCAGTACTTC	TRBJ2-5	TRBV5-8	many	15	.
CASSSLTGVEETQYF	TGTGCCAGCAGCTCCCTGACAGGGGTGGAGGAGACCCAGTACTTC	TRBJ2-5	TRBV11-2	few	15	TRBD1
CASKFPGTYGYTF	TGTGCCAGCAAGTTTCCGGGGACCTATGGCTACACCTTC	TRBJ1-2	TRBV6-5	many	13	.
CSARHRGRETQYF	TGCAGTGCTAGACACAGGGGTAGAGAGACCCAGTACTTC	TRBJ2-5	TRBV20-1	many	13	TRBD1
CASSSGGSRRELFF	TGTGCCAGCAGTTCGGGGGGCTCACGTAGGGAGCTGTTTTTT	TRBJ2-2	TRBV12-3/TRBV12-4	many	14	.
CASRGRAAYTEAFF	TGTGCCAGCCGGGGGCGGGCAGCGTACACTGAAGCTTTCTTT	TRBJ1-1	TRBV12-3/TRBV12-4	.	14	.
CASSLQPGTSYNEQFF	TGTGCCAGCAGCCTGCAACCGGGGACGTCCTACAATGAGCAGTTCTTC	TRBJ2-1	TRBV6-2/TRBV6-3	few	16	.
CAIRGITDTQYF	TGTGCCATCAGGGGGATCACAGATACGCAGTATTTT	TRBJ2-3	TRBV10-3	few	12	.
CASSVKTGYGYTF	TGTGCCAGCAGCGTGAAGACAGGGTATGGCTACACCTTC	TRBJ1-2	TRBV9	many	13	TRBD1
CASSDSIGQGRGGQFF	TGTGCCAGCAGTGACTCGATCGGTCAGGGGCGAGGAGGGCAGTTCTTC	TRBJ2-1	TRBV6-4	.	16	.
CASSQLGTSTDTQYF	TGTGCCAGCAGCCAACTCGGGACTAGCACAGATACGCAGTATTTT	TRBJ2-3	TRBV14	.	15	.
CASSIGQGRNIQYF	TGCGCCAGCAGCATTGGACAGGGCAGAAACATTCAGTACTTC	TRBJ2-4	TRBV5-1	.	14	TRBD1
CSASGLAGGYLETQYF	TGCAGTGCCTCAGGACTAGCGGGGGGTTATTTGGAGACCCAGTACTTC	TRBJ2-5	TRBV20-1	few	16	TRBD2
CASSAPGTVEGSF	TGTGCCAGCAGTGCCCCTGGGACGGTCGAGGGGTCATTC	TRBJ1-2	TRBV12-3/TRBV12-4	many	13	.
CASSSEAGQGGYTF	TGCGCCAGCAGCTCCGAGGCGGGTCAGGGCGGCTACACCTTC	TRBJ1-2	TRBV5-1	.	14	.
CASSLANPLVQYF	TGTGCCAGCAGCTTAGCTAATCCCCTTGTGCAGTATTTT	TRBJ2-3	TRBV7-2	few	13	.
CASSPGWTGDYEQYF	TGTGCCAGCAGTCCGGGATGGACAGGGGACTACGAGCAGTACTTC	TRBJ2-7	TRBV12-3/TRBV12-4	few	15	TRBD1
CASSLLGQGNTGELFF	TGTGCCAGCAGTTTATTGGGACAGGGGAACACCGGGGAGCTGTTTTTT	TRBJ2-2	TRBV12-3/TRBV12-4	few	16	TRBD1
CAIMGTLEQYF	TGTGCCATCATGGGGACACTCGAGCAGTACTTC	TRBJ2-7	TRBV10-3	few	11	.
CASSELAAVADTQYF	TGTGCCAGCAGTGAGTTGGCGGCAGTAGCAGATACGCAGTATTTT	TRBJ2-3	TRBV25-1	.	15	.
CATSRELSRIANQPQHF	TGTGCCACCAGCAGAGAATTATCGCGAATTGCAAATCAGCCCCAGCATTTT	TRBJ1-5	TRBV15	few	17	.
CATSRDRQGGGYTF	TGTGCCACCAGCAGAGATCGCCAGGGCGGCGGCTACACCTTC	TRBJ1-2	TRBV15	few	14	.
CASSSGVGSSKNIQYF	TGCGCCAGCAGCTCAGGGGTTGGCTCTTCCAAAAACATTCAGTACTTC	TRBJ2-4	TRBV5-1	.	16	.
CASSLIGRGTTMGETQYF	TGTGCCAGCAGCTTAATTGGTCGGGGCACCACTATGGGGGAGACCCAGTACTTC	TRBJ2-5	TRBV13	many	18	.
CASSLRLTGYTMNTEAFF	TGTGCCAGCAGCTTACGACTGACAGGATATACCATGAACACTGAAGCTTTCTTT	TRBJ1-1	TRBV11-2	few	18	.
CATSDFSSGIYNEQFF	TGTGCCACCAGTGATTTTTCGTCAGGGATATACAATGAGCAGTTCTTC	TRBJ2-1	TRBV24-1	few	16	.
CASRNLQTYNEQFF	TGTGCCAGTCGAAACTTGCAGACCTACAATGAGCAGTTCTTC	TRBJ2-1	TRBV19	.	14	.
CASSFSGLSETQYF	TGTGCCAGCAGCTTTAGCGGGCTATCGGAGACCCAGTACTTC	TRBJ2-5	TRBV7-7	many	14	TRBD2
CASSYSTGSEAFF	TGTGCCAGCAGTTACTCTACAGGGAGTGAAGCTTTCTTT	TRBJ1-1	TRBV6-6	few	13	.
CASSPSPGTNTGELFF	TGCGCCAGCAGCCCCTCCCCCGGGACAAACACCGGGGAGCTGTTTTTT	TRBJ2-2	TRBV5-1	.	16	.
CASSLTVGGTQYF	TGTGCCAGCAGCTTAACAGTGGGGGGGACGCAGTATTTT	TRBJ2-3	TRBV7-3	many	13	TRBD2
CASSLWVTGELFF	TGTGCCAGCAGTTTATGGGTCACCGGGGAGCTGTTTTTT	TRBJ2-2	TRBV27	few	13	.
CSARHYRRQSSYNEQFF	TGCAGTGCTAGACACTACAGGCGCCAGAGCTCCTACAATGAGCAGTTCTTC	TRBJ2-1	TRBV20-1	many	17	.
CSARAGGLAGERVNEQFF	TGCAGTGCTAGGGCTGGAGGACTAGCGGGGGAAAGGGTCAATGAGCAGTTCTTC	TRBJ2-1	TRBV20-1	many	18	TRBD2
CASRPQGNAGNEQFF	TGTGCCAGCAGACCCCAGGGGAACGCTGGCAATGAGCAGTTCTTC	TRBJ2-1	TRBV6-1	few	15	.
CSARDLGGSAQFF	TGCAGTGCTAGAGATTTGGGGGGGTCCGCGCAGTTCTTC	TRBJ2-1	TRBV20-1	many	13	TRBD2
CASSGDILSSYEQYF	TGTGCCAGCAGTGGGGACATACTTAGCTCCTACGAGCAGTACTTC	TRBJ2-7	TRBV12-3/TRBV12-4	.	15	.
CASSIRLTAPLNTGELFF	TGCGCCAGCAGCATTCGACTGACTGCCCCTTTGAACACCGGGGAGCTGTTTTTT	TRBJ2-2	TRBV23-1	.	18	.
CASTNRDRAYGYTF	TGTGCCAGCACCAACCGGGACAGGGCCTATGGCTACACCTTC	TRBJ1-2	TRBV12-3/TRBV12-4	many	14	TRBD1
CSASSPPDSTDNQPQHF	TGCAGTGCTAGCTCGCCCCCGGACAGTACGGATAATCAGCCCCAGCATTTT	TRBJ1-5	TRBV20-1	.	17	.